The following is a T cell receptor (beta chain) sequence with its context. CDR1 is SEHNR and CDR2 is FQNEAQ in the germline V gene (reference sequence). Germline trimming cut 5 bases from V and 5 bases from J; bases unmatched to any gene: 11. The CDR3 has 15 residues. This entry belongs to a study of blood T cell repertoires in COVID-19. Across the study: Samples representing acute and convalescent COVID-19 were sourced from the United States, Italy and Spain.

Here immunoSEQ multiplex PCR was the method, and the copy in TCRdb shows in-frame clones only, minus some. In the table there are just over 200,000 clones, 86% of which are singletons. Sequencing used peripheral blood. This receptor was obtained from an elderly man with acute or convalescent COVID-19. The chain employs TRBV7-9 and TRBJ2-5, with 7 bases matching TRBD2. The CDR3 nucleotides read TGTGCCAGCAGCCCTGTCGCGGGAGTAGGGGAGACCCAGTACTTC. Its translation is CASSPVAGVGETQYF.